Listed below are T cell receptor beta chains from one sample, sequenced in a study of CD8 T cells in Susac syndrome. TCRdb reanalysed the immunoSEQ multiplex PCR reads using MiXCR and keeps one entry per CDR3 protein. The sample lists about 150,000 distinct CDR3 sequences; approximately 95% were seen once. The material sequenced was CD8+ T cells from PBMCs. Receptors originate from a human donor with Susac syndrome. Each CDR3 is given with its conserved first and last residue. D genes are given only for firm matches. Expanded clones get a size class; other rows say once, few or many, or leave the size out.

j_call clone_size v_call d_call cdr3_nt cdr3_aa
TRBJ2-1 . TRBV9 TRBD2 TGTGCCAGTGGGGGGGGGAGCTCCTACAATGAGCAGTTCTTC CASGGGSSYNEQFF
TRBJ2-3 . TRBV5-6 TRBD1 TGTGCCAGCAGCTTTGGGACAGGCCACCCACAGCAGTATTTT CASSFGTGHPQQYF
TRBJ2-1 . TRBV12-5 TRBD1 TGTGCTAGTGGTTTGGCGGACAGGGGCGATGAGCAGTTCTTC CASGLADRGDEQFF
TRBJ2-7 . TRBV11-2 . TGTGCCAGCAGCGCAGGGGATGCCGAGCAGTACTTC CASSAGDAEQYF
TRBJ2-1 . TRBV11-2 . TGTGCCAGCAGTCCGGGCGGACCGAGTCCCTACAATGAGCAGTTCTTC CASSPGGPSPYNEQFF
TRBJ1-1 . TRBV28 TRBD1 TGTGCCAGCGCGTACAGGGGGCAGTTTGAAGATAGGAACACTGAAGCTTTCTTT CASAYRGQFEDRNTEAFF
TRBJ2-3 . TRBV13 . TGTGCCAGCAGCCCCCGGGACACCTACACAGATACGCAGTATTTT CASSPRDTYTDTQYF
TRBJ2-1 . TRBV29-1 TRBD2 TGCAGCGTTGAAGATCCGACTAGCGTAACTTCTTACGATGAGCAGTTCTTC CSVEDPTSVTSYDEQFF
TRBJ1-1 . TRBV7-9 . TGTGCCAGCAGCTTCCCGGGACCCAGGAACACTGAAGCTTTCTTT CASSFPGPRNTEAFF
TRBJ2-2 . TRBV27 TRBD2 TGTGCCAGCAGTGTAACTAGCGGGAGGTCTGGGGAGCTGTTTTTT CASSVTSGRSGELFF
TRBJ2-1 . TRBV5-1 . TGCGCCAGCAGCTTGGATAAAGGGGCTTCGGACAATGAGCAGTTCTTC CASSLDKGASDNEQFF
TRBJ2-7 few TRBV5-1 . TGCGCCAGCAGCCGGGGCCGGGACTTTACCTCCTACGAGCAGTACTTC CASSRGRDFTSYEQYF
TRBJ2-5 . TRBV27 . TGTGCCAGCAGTTTACGTGGGGTCGGTGAGACCCAGTACTTC CASSLRGVGETQYF
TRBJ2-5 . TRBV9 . TGTGCCAGCAGCGTAGAAGTTAGCGGCCAAGAGACCCAGTACTTC CASSVEVSGQETQYF
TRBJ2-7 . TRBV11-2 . TGTGCCAGCAGCCAAGGAGGCAGTCCCTCCTACGAGCAGTACTTC CASSQGGSPSYEQYF
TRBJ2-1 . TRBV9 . TGTGCCAGCAGCGTACGCCACCATGAGCAGTTCTTC CASSVRHHEQFF
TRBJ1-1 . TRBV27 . TGTGCCAGCAGTCATCCGGGGACCAACACTGAAGCTTTCTTT CASSHPGTNTEAFF
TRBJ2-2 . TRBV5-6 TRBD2 TGTGCCAGCAGCTGGGGGGGACTAGCGGAGGCCGGGGAGCTGTTTTTT CASSWGGLAEAGELFF
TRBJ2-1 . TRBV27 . TGTGCCAGCAGTTTCGGGGCAGGGCTGTTCAATGAGCAGTTCTTC CASSFGAGLFNEQFF